This TCR beta chain was sequenced for a study of early stage breast cancer tumors. In the study overall: Most invasive tumors, about 75% of the 16, were ER+/PR+/HER2-.

This CDR3 comprises 15 residues. Trimming removed 5 bases at V and 2 bases at J, with 13 bases between. The germline V gene encodes CDR1 MDHEN and CDR2 SYDVKM. The method was immunoSEQ multiplex PCR; TCRdb's version includes in-frame clones alone and lacks a portion of them. The sample lists 55,000 to 70,000 clones; around 80% were seen once. Points from the study as a whole: Enriched TCRB sequences shared across patients were mostly commonly generated sequences.

About this clone: No antigen is known for it.

The chain is built from TRBV28 and TRBJ2-1; D is perhaps TRBD2 (6 bases). Sequences were obtained from blood. The TCR sequence derives from a person in their forties with breast cancer. CDR3 in DNA: TGTGCCAGCAGTCCTTCTAGCGCAACCTACAATGAGCAGTTCTTC. Protein sequence: CASSPSSATYNEQFF.